This T cell receptor (beta chain) was documented in a study of cytomegalovirus exposure and HLA in healthy donors. Study background: Tens of millions of unique TCRs, all from HLA-typed donors, were included in an early release of the data. Regarding the study as a whole: In an earlier analysis, about 87% or about 30%: the productive usage of most TCR beta V segments. As was reported, the HLA-A and HLA-B alleles of most subjects were accurately predicted from TCR beta sequences.

V was cut by 3 bases and J by 1 base, with 11 bases left in between. The CDR3 runs to 15 residues. CDR1 KGHSH and CDR2 LQKENI come from the germline V gene. Use of 60 Vbeta and 13 Jbeta primers characterized the PCR. The method was immunoSEQ multiplex PCR; TCRdb's version includes in-frame clones alone and lacks a portion of them. This sample has around 200,000 clones; approximately 85% occur once, and the top ten carry approximately 0.8%. About this clone itself: Its matching antigen is unknown.

V gene TRBV18 combines with J gene TRBJ2-3; the D is unclear. Sequenced input: PBMCs. This TCR was sampled from a woman aged 18 to 35 in good health and CMV-seronegative. The CDR3 nucleotides read TGTGCCAGCTCACCCAGACTTGGAGGCACAGATACGCAGTATTTT. Its translation: CASSPRLGGTDTQYF.